The clone carrying this TCR beta chain was detected a few times. What it recognizes is unknown. The source of the sample is a study of blood T cell dynamics during melanoma immunotherapy. Germline values: CDR1 MGHRA, CDR2 YSYEKL. The V gene lost 4 bases and the J gene lost 1 base, with 7 bases spanning the gap. This CDR3 comprises 14 residues. Time point of the sample: pre-treatment baseline. The study's findings and limits: At W3, later disease-control patients showed bifurcated PBMC repertoire changes, unlike progressors.

The assay was immunoSEQ multiplex PCR, and TCRdb's table has in-frame clones only and misses some. The sample holds some 10,000 clones, around 83% seen once. The chain uses TRBV4-1 and TRBJ2-2; D perhaps matches TRBD1 (5 bases). The input for sequencing was blood, taken from a patient treated with checkpoint blockade. The sequence derives from a human donor with melanoma. The CDR3 region is CASSRTQNTGELFF. The CDR3 nucleotides are TGCGCCAGCAGCCGGACACAGAACACCGGGGAGCTGTTTTTT.